The entry that follows covers one TCR beta chain sequence. The data belong to a study of blood T cell repertoires in COVID-19. Study at large: Donors in the United States, Italy and Spain gave samples during acute or convalescent COVID-19. From T cells, B-cell-depleted T cells, or PBMCs came the material, which was cDNA or gDNA.

The authors' processing: Amplified reference gene primers provided the basis for estimating nucleated cell counts. Generated by immunoSEQ multiplex PCR, the TCRdb table keeps only in-frame clones and is missing some. V and J calls and clone size are copied from that table; D and trimming were computed from the DNA. This table holds 100,000 to 110,000 clones, roughly 84% found once. Looked up from germline, CDR1 is SGHTA and CDR2 is FQGNSA. With 5 bases clipped from V and 3 bases from J, the junction kept 4 bases outside the gene matches. The CDR3 is 14 residues long. The receptor was isolated from a human donor in a cohort sampled during active COVID-19. The chain employs TRBV7-2 and TRBJ2-7; 10 bases align to TRBD2. Sequencing was carried out using peripheral blood. DNA of the CDR3: TGTGCCAGCAGCGCTACTAGCGGGGTCTACGAGCAGTACTTC. Protein: CASSATSGVYEQYF.